This T cell receptor (beta chain) was profiled in a study of T cell repertoires in cytomegalovirus infection. Study-wide results and limits: Cumulative public TCR beta family frequency identified carriers of CMV plus the relevant HLA.

The CDR3 length is 16 residues. Trimming removed 4 bases at V and 0 bases at J, with 14 bases between. Per the germline V gene, CDR1 is SGHNT and CDR2 is YYREEE (reference sequence). This clonotype occurred a few times. Its antigen remains unknown. TCRdb processed the reads anew with MiXCR; each CDR3 protein has one entry. The data contain a few hundred thousand distinct CDR3 sequences, approximately 42% of them singletons. The input for sequencing was cultured PBMCs, taken from culture after CMV antigen stimulation. V gene TRBV5-4 combines with J gene TRBJ1-3; D possibly corresponds to TRBD1 (6 bases). This receptor was identified in a human donor in good health (CMV status not recorded). Some clones in this sample may be carry-over from other donors' samples. As DNA, the CDR3 is TGTGCCAGCAGCAAAGACCCGACAGGCTCTGGAAACACCATATATTTT. This translates into CASSKDPTGSGNTIYF.